This is a list of T cell receptor beta chains from one sample in a study of T cell responses to AZD1222 COVID-19 vaccine. The table came from immunoSEQ multiplex PCR; TCRdb's copy has only in-frame clones and leaves some out. The sample records 45,000 or so clones, 65% to 85% being singletons. Sequencing used peripheral blood, obtained on day 0 of AZD1222 vaccination. The source of these receptors is an adult in good health. Both conserved end residues are part of each CDR3. A D gene is named only where the DNA matches it firmly. Not every row has a clone size; where given, it reads once, few, many or a size class.

V gene	J gene	clone size	D gene	CDR3 protein	CDR3 DNA
TRBV28	TRBJ1-1	-	-	CASSLETPGTEAFF	TGTGCCAGCAGCCTCGAGACCCCGGGGACTGAAGCTTTCTTT
TRBV7-9	TRBJ1-4	-	TRBD1	CASSATGGLKLFF	TGTGCCAGCAGCGCGACAGGGGGCCTAAAACTGTTTTTT
TRBV12-3/TRBV12-4	TRBJ2-7	-	-	CASRPGATDEQYF	TGTGCCAGCAGACCGGGGGCCACGGACGAGCAGTACTTC
TRBV28	TRBJ2-7	once	TRBD1	CASRGDRGLNEQYF	TGTGCCAGCAGGGGTGACAGGGGGTTGAACGAGCAGTACTTC
TRBV3-1/TRBV3-2	TRBJ2-2	-	-	CASSQAGASPGELFF	TGTGCCAGCAGCCAAGCGGGGGCTTCACCCGGGGAGCTGTTTTTT
TRBV5-5	TRBJ1-1	-	-	CASSSGTENTEAFF	TGTGCCAGCAGCTCAGGGACGGAGAACACTGAAGCTTTCTTT
TRBV6-5	TRBJ1-2	few	-	CASSYSGRGYTF	TGTGCCAGCAGTTACTCGGGGCGTGGCTACACCTTC
TRBV29-1	TRBJ2-7	-	TRBD1	CSVEGDRGRRDEQYF	TGCAGCGTTGAAGGGGACAGGGGGCGCCGGGACGAGCAGTACTTC
TRBV18	TRBJ1-3	-	TRBD1	CASSSSGGFSGNTIYF	TGTGCCAGCTCAAGTTCAGGGGGCTTCTCTGGAAACACCATATATTTT
TRBV28	TRBJ1-5	-	TRBD1	CASSYPDRGQPQHF	TGTGCCAGCAGTTATCCGGACAGGGGTCAGCCCCAGCATTTT
TRBV10-3	TRBJ2-5	-	-	CAISESSEETQYF	TGTGCCATCAGTGAGTCGTCAGAAGAGACCCAGTACTTC
TRBV5-1	TRBJ2-1	-	-	CASSLRPGGNEQFF	TGCGCCAGCAGCTTGAGGCCAGGGGGGAATGAGCAGTTCTTC
TRBV11-3	TRBJ2-1	-	TRBD1	CASSLGGQGSSYNEQFF	TGTGCCAGCAGCTTGGGAGGACAGGGTAGCTCCTACAATGAGCAGTTCTTC
TRBV19	TRBJ1-3	once	TRBD1	CASSHRGIGNTIYF	TGTGCCAGTAGCCACAGGGGTATCGGAAACACCATATATTTT
TRBV9	TRBJ1-2	-	TRBD1	CASSVVSGGSGYTF	TGTGCCAGCAGCGTAGTTTCAGGGGGTAGTGGCTACACCTTC
TRBV9	TRBJ2-2	few	TRBD1	CASTTGQEITGELFF	TGTGCCAGCACTACTGGACAGGAAATTACCGGGGAGCTGTTTTTT
TRBV19	TRBJ1-1	-	-	CASSIELHPTEAFF	TGTGCCAGTAGTATAGAGCTCCATCCTACTGAAGCTTTCTTT
TRBV29-1	TRBJ2-7	few	-	CSVEEGSGYEQYF	TGCAGCGTTGAAGAAGGGAGTGGTTACGAGCAGTACTTC
TRBV18	TRBJ2-2	-	-	CASSPIKGTGELFF	TGTGCCAGCTCACCAATTAAAGGCACCGGGGAGCTGTTTTTT
TRBV28	TRBJ1-5	-	TRBD1	CASSLGTGLQPQHF	TGTGCCAGCAGTTTAGGGACAGGGTTGCAGCCCCAGCATTTT
TRBV24-1	TRBJ1-5	-	-	CATSDSGLGNQPQHF	TGTGCCACCAGTGATTCCGGCCTCGGCAATCAGCCCCAGCATTTT
TRBV21-1	TRBJ1-2	-	-	CASSDGGTNYGYTF	TGTGCCAGCAGCGACGGGGGGACTAACTATGGCTACACCTTC
TRBV19	TRBJ1-5	-	-	CASTDRRNQPQHF	TGTGCCAGTACCGACAGGAGAAATCAGCCCCAGCATTTT
TRBV6-5	TRBJ1-4	-	-	CASRAGPGEKLFF	TGTGCCAGCAGGGCAGGCCCGGGTGAAAAACTGTTTTTT
TRBV6-5	TRBJ1-3	few	-	CASRRPDRSGNTIYF	TGTGCCAGCAGAAGACCAGACCGCTCTGGAAACACCATATATTTT
TRBV10-3	TRBJ1-1	-	-	CAISEAGNTEAFF	TGTGCCATCAGTGAAGCGGGTAATACTGAAGCTTTCTTT
TRBV28	TRBJ1-5	-	TRBD1	CASSLGTGYSNQPQHF	TGTGCCAGCAGTTTGGGGACAGGGTATAGCAATCAGCCCCAGCATTTT
TRBV6-5	TRBJ2-3	-	-	CARCRAIPPTDTQYF	TGTGCCAGGTGCCGGGCCATACCCCCCACAGATACGCAGTATTTT
TRBV19	TRBJ2-2	-	-	CASSILDGGELFF	TGTGCCAGTAGTATCCTCGACGGCGGGGAGCTGTTTTTT
TRBV6-6	TRBJ2-7	few	-	CASSYAPRGVEQYF	TGTGCCAGCAGTTACGCCCCCCGGGGCGTGGAGCAGTACTTC
TRBV7-9	TRBJ1-1	-	-	CASSWNREGTEAFF	TGTGCCAGCAGCTGGAACAGGGAGGGGACTGAAGCTTTCTTT
TRBV4-3	TRBJ2-3	-	-	CASSPGGGGAFSTDTQYF	TGCGCCAGCAGCCCTGGGGGCGGGGGAGCCTTCAGCACAGATACGCAGTATTTT
TRBV24-1	TRBJ1-4	-	-	CATSDSGTDNEKLFF	TGTGCCACCAGTGATTCCGGGACTGATAATGAAAAACTGTTTTTT
TRBV10-3	TRBJ1-2	-	TRBD1	CAISGGTERGYTF	TGTGCCATCAGTGGGGGGACAGAAAGGGGCTACACCTTC
TRBV5-4	TRBJ2-2	-	-	CASSFVEGGYGELFF	TGTGCCAGCAGCTTTGTTGAGGGAGGATATGGGGAGCTGTTTTTT
TRBV2	TRBJ1-1	-	TRBD1	CASSERTGGTEAFF	TGTGCCAGCAGTGAAAGAACAGGGGGGACTGAAGCTTTCTTT
TRBV27	TRBJ1-1	-	-	CASSLFTGWTEAFF	TGTGCCAGCAGTTTATTTACAGGATGGACTGAAGCTTTCTTT
TRBV20-1	TRBJ2-1	-	-	CSAPGVNEQFF	TGCAGTGCCCCAGGGGTCAATGAGCAGTTCTTC
TRBV6-1	TRBJ2-3	-	-	CASSSTTDTQYF	TGTGCCAGCAGCTCCACCACAGATACGCAGTATTTT
TRBV6-5	TRBJ2-5	-	TRBD2	CASSYSTLAGQETQYF	TGTGCCAGCAGTTACTCGACACTAGCGGGGCAAGAGACCCAGTACTTC
TRBV15	TRBJ1-6	-	-	CATSRVVGGGSPLHF	TGTGCCACCAGCAGAGTAGTGGGGGGCGGTTCACCCCTCCACTTT
TRBV6-5	TRBJ1-6	-	-	CASRDTGFVSPLHF	TGTGCCAGCAGGGATACAGGGTTTGTTTCACCCCTCCACTTT
TRBV29-1	TRBJ1-1	-	-	CSGREPTNTEAFF	TGCAGCGGTAGGGAGCCTACGAACACTGAAGCTTTCTTT
TRBV28	TRBJ2-7	-	-	CASSFSWPTPYEQYF	TGTGCCAGCAGTTTTAGCTGGCCGACCCCCTACGAGCAGTACTTC
TRBV6-5	TRBJ2-7	-	-	CASRLSQASYEQYF	TGTGCCAGCAGGTTGTCGCAGGCCTCCTACGAGCAGTACTTC
TRBV10-1	TRBJ2-1	-	-	CASSEGQAGRNEQFF	TGCGCCAGCAGTGAGGGTCAGGCTGGACGGAATGAGCAGTTCTTC
TRBV3-1/TRBV3-2	TRBJ2-7	-	-	CASSAKGGHSSEQYF	TGTGCCAGCAGCGCAAAAGGGGGACATTCATCCGAGCAGTACTTC
TRBV19	TRBJ2-2	-	TRBD2	CASSNSGGHTGELFF	TGTGCCAGTAGTAATAGCGGGGGACACACCGGGGAGCTGTTTTTT
TRBV5-1	TRBJ2-7	few	-	CASSFTVSYEQYF	TGCGCCAGCAGCTTTACAGTCTCCTACGAGCAGTACTTC
TRBV7-9	TRBJ1-2	-	-	CASSFREGGYTF	TGTGCCAGCAGCTTCCGGGAGGGTGGCTACACCTTC
TRBV27	TRBJ1-1	many	-	CASSLTRRTEAFF	TGTGCCAGCAGTCTCACTCGACGCACTGAAGCTTTCTTT
TRBV28	TRBJ1-3	-	-	CASSFLRQEGNTIYF	TGTGCCAGCAGTTTTCTCCGACAGGAGGGAAACACCATATATTTT
TRBV5-6	TRBJ2-2	-	-	CASRTWANSGELFF	TGTGCCAGCAGGACTTGGGCAAATTCCGGGGAGCTGTTTTTT
TRBV7-8	TRBJ1-5	-	-	CASSLTGRQPQHF	TGTGCCAGCAGCTTAACAGGGCGTCAGCCCCAGCATTTT
TRBV3-1/TRBV3-2	TRBJ1-2	-	-	CVRGEKGYTF	TGTGTTCGAGGGGAGAAGGGCTACACCTTC